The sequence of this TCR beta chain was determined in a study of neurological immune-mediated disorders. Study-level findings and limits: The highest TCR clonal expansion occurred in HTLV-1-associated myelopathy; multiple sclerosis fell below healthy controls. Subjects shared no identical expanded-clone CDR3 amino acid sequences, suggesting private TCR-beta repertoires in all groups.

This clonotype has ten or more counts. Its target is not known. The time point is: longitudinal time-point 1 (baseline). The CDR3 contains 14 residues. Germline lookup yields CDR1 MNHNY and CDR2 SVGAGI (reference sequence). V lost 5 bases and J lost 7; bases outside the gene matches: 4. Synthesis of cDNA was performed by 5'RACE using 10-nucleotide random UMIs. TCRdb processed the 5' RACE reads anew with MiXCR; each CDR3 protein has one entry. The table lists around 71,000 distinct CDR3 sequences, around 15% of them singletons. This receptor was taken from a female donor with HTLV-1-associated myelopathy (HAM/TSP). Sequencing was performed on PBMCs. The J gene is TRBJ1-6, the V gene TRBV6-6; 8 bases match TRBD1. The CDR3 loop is CASSTRDRNSPLHF. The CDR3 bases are TGTGCCAGCAGTACCCGGGACAGGAATTCACCCCTCCACTTT.